These 27 T cell receptor beta chains share one sample of origin, sequenced in a study of blood T cells in healthy people across ages. A second PCR of 7 to 11 cycles used a sample-barcoded 5' primer and a J-beta primer mix. From the 5' RACE reads, TCRdb called clonotypes with MiXCR, one entry per CDR3 protein. The sample yields almost 1 million distinct CDR3 sequences, roughly half seen once. The specimen sequenced was blood. The receptor source for this set is an older woman in good health.

This clonotype has a handful of counts. The V call is TRBV3-1, the J call TRBJ2-1; 10 bases are shared with TRBD1. The germline V gene has CDR1 LGHDT and CDR2 YNNKEL (reference sequence). J lost 7 bases, V lost 4 bases, and 7 bases had no gene match. The CDR3 runs 15 residues. The CDR3 nucleotides read TGTGCCAGCAGCCCGACAGGGGGCTCGGAAAATGAGCAGTTCTTC. This codes for CASSPTGGSENEQFF.

The chain employs TRBV6-5 and TRBJ2-7; TRBD2 aligns across 7 bases. Germline values: CDR1 MNHEY, CDR2 SVGAGI. CDR3 length: 13 amino acids. J lost 7 bases, V lost 6 bases, and 9 bases had no gene match. DNA for the CDR3: TGTGCCAGCAGACCCCAGACCGGGGGGGAGCAGTACTTC. Residues: CASRPQTGGEQYF.

J is TRBJ2-1 and V is TRBV5-1, with D hard to call. V gave up 4 bases and J gave up 1 base, with 12 bases separating them. The CDR3 length is 15 residues. Germline lookup yields CDR1 SGHRS and CDR2 YFSETQ. CDR3: CASSLNFGSYNEQFF. The CDR3 bases are TGCGCCAGCAGCCTGAATTTTGGATCCTACAATGAGCAGTTCTTC.

The chain carries TRBV14 and TRBJ2-6, with D possibly called TRBD1 or TRBD2 (5 bases each). This CDR3 comprises 18 residues. V was clipped by 0 bases and J by 1 base, with 13 bases between them. Per the germline V gene, CDR1 is SGHDN and CDR2 is FVKESK. This CDR3 reads CASSQDPGRLSGANVLTF. The DNA of the CDR3 is TGTGCCAGCAGCCAAGATCCGGGACGCCTGTCTGGGGCCAACGTCCTGACTTTC.

Points on this clonotype: Its ends do not fully match the called genes, so a read error is possible. V gene TRBV28 combines with J gene TRBJ1-5; TRBD1 matches 7 bases. The CDR3 covers 13 residues. Germline lookup yields CDR1 MDHEN and CDR2 SYDVKM. The DNA of the CDR3 is TGTGCCTGCAGACAGGGTGTGCGGCAGCCCCAGCATTTT. Its translation is CACRQGVRQPQHF.

Here the CDR3 reads CASSLGGELQSGRTDTQYF. CDR3 sequence (DNA): TGTGCCAGCAGTTTAGGTGGTGAGCTCCAAAGTGGGCGCACAGATACGCAGTATTTT. The V gene is TRBV12-3 or TRBV12-4, the J gene TRBJ2-3; D gene unclear. CDR3 length: 19 amino acids. The ends were cut back, 1 base at V and 1 base at J, with 21 bases in the middle.

V usage is TRBV5-1 and J usage is TRBJ2-5; D may be TRBD2 (5 bases). This CDR3 has 15 residues. CDR1 is SGHRS and CDR2 is YFSETQ in the germline V gene. Trimming stripped 1 base from V and 11 bases from J, with 21 bases between. The CDR3 here is CASSLLVEGPNEQYF. The CDR3, as DNA: TGCGCCAGCAGCTTGTTAGTAGAGGGTCCCAATGAGCAGTACTTC. Full variable domain (remainder filled in from reference TRBV5-1 and TRBJ2-5): KAGVTQTPRYLIKTRGQQVTLSCSPISGHRSVSWYQQTPGQGLQFLFEYFSETQRNKGNFPGRFSGRQFSNSRSEMNVSTLELGDSALYLCASSLLVEGPNEQYFGPGTRLLVL.

The V call is TRBV18, the J call TRBJ2-1, with TRBD2 matching 13 bases. The CDR3 length is 19 residues. The V gene's germline CDR1 is KGHSH and CDR2 LQKENI. Trimming at V came to 2 bases and at J to 4 bases, leaving 11 bases not matched to a gene. In DNA, the CDR3 is TGTGCCAGCTCACCAGTTATTACTAGCGGGAGGGCCGAATACAATGAGCAGTTCTTC. Protein: CASSPVITSGRAEYNEQFF.

To note about this clonotype: A read error may produce the germline difference seen at one junction end. The chain recombines TRBV5-5 with TRBJ2-7; tentatively, D is TRBD2 (5 bases). This CDR3 has 14 residues. Germline-derived CDR1 and CDR2 are SGHKS and YYEKEE (reference sequence). The CDR3 spells CASSLPGSQYEQYF. The DNA for the CDR3 is TGTGCCAGCAGCCTTCCGGGGTCCCAGTACGAACAGTACTTC.

This clonotype was counted only a few times. The V gene is TRBV7-9, the J gene TRBJ2-5; D not resolved. Trimming stripped 6 bases from V and 0 bases from J, with 14 bases between. Germline lookup yields CDR1 SEHNR and CDR2 FQNEAQ (reference sequence). The CDR3 has 15 residues. The CDR3 region is CASSHPGENQETQYF. The CDR3 DNA reads TGTGCCAGCAGTCACCCTGGAGAGAACCAAGAGACCCAGTACTTC.

This sequence joins TRBV4-1 and TRBJ2-1; 7 nucleotides agree with TRBD2. Germline loops: CDR1 MGHRA, CDR2 YSYEKL. The J segment lost 2 bases and the V segment lost 0 bases, leaving 7 bases of the junction unmatched. The length of the CDR3 is 17 residues. The CDR3 loop reads CASSQDLTAGAYNEQFF. In DNA form, the CDR3 reads TGCGCCAGCAGCCAAGATTTGACTGCGGGGGCCTACAATGAGCAGTTCTTC.

This clonotype was observed a handful of times. The chain is built from TRBV4-2 and TRBJ2-4; D may be TRBD2 (5 bases). V gave up 0 bases and J gave up 0 bases, with 12 bases separating them. Germline V gene lookup returns CDR1 LGHNA and CDR2 YNFKEQ. This CDR3 comprises 17 residues. The CDR3 is CASSQERRGLAKNIQYF. The CDR3 coding sequence is TGTGCCAGCAGCCAAGAGAGGCGCGGACTAGCCAAAAACATTCAGTACTTC.

The chain recombines TRBV7-2 with TRBJ1-5, with a tentative D call TRBD1 (6 bases). The CDR3 contains 15 residues. Trimming stripped 2 bases from V and 4 bases from J, with 12 bases between. Germline V gene sequence: CDR1 SGHTA, CDR2 FQGNSA. Written as DNA, the CDR3 is TGTGCCAGCAGCTTAAGTTGGCAGGGGAATCAGCCCCAGCATTTT. It encodes CASSLSWQGNQPQHF.

This clonotype was picked up a small number of times. The chain is built from TRBV5-1 and TRBJ2-3, with TRBD2 matching over 12 bases. Germline trimming cut 4 bases from V and 5 bases from J; bases unmatched to any gene: 8. Germline V gene lookup returns CDR1 SGHRS and CDR2 YFSETQ. The CDR3 runs to 16 residues. The CDR3 is CASSPRTSGVGDTQYF. CDR3 sequence (DNA): TGCGCCAGCAGCCCTCGGACTAGCGGGGTTGGAGATACGCAGTATTTT.

DNA for the CDR3: TGTGCCAGCAACCGGGAGGGCCCAGCCTACGAGCAGTACTTC. Amino acids: CASNREGPAYEQYF. The chain couples TRBV6-6 to TRBJ2-7; 8 bases fit TRBD2. Germline values: CDR1 MNHNY, CDR2 SVGAGI (reference sequence). This CDR3 region has 14 residues. Trimming at V came to 7 bases and at J to 2 bases, leaving 7 bases not matched to a gene.

This clonotype was recorded only once. The DNA for the CDR3 is TGTGCCAGCGGGAGACAGGGATCGAACAACAATGAGCAGTTCTTC. Translating gives CASGRQGSNNNEQFF. The V call is TRBV2, the J call TRBJ2-1; 7 bases are a match to TRBD1. This CDR3 region has 15 residues. Germline V lookup: CDR1 SNHLY, CDR2 FYNNEI. The trim removed 8 bases at V and 5 bases at J, leaving 12 bases unmatched.

The V and J genes are TRBV20-1 and TRBJ2-1; 7 bases align to TRBD2. J was trimmed by 4 bases and V by 5 bases; bases with no gene match: 8. The germline V gene has CDR1 DFQATT and CDR2 SNEGSKA (reference sequence). There are 14 residues in the CDR3. This chain's CDR3 is CSAASGMDYNEQFF. DNA for the CDR3: TGCAGTGCTGCGAGCGGGATGGATTACAATGAGCAGTTCTTC.

This clonotype is a singleton in its sample. The chain links TRBV15 to TRBJ2-1; TRBD2 matches 8 bases. Germline V CDR1 and CDR2: LNHNV, YYDKDF (reference sequence). The CDR3 runs to 17 residues. With V trimmed by 1 base and J by 9 bases, 14 bases remained unmatched. In DNA, the CDR3 is TGTGCCACCAGCAGAGGTGGAACGGGAGGGACCTTTGGTGAGCAGTTCTTC. Encoded protein: CATSRGGTGGTFGEQFF.

This clonotype was counted only a few times. The V gene is TRBV27, the J gene TRBJ2-7; TRBD1 matches at 12 bases. The trim removed 6 bases at V and 4 bases at J, leaving 13 bases unmatched. This CDR3 spans 17 amino acids. Germline V gene data show CDR1 as MNHEY and CDR2 as SMNVEV (reference sequence). The CDR3 DNA reads as TGTGCCAGCAGATCAATCTCTGGGACAGGGGGCGTTTACGAGCAGTACTTC. It codes for CASRSISGTGGVYEQYF.

V gene TRBV9 combines with J gene TRBJ2-1, with TRBD2 identical over 9 bases. V lost 0 bases, J lost 8 bases, and 9 bases stayed unmatched. CDR3 length equals 16 residues. The V gene's germline CDR1 is SGDLS and CDR2 YYNGEE. Here the CDR3 reads CASSVGGSGRGDEQFF. In nucleotides, the CDR3 is TGTGCCAGCAGCGTAGGGGGTAGCGGGAGAGGTGATGAGCAGTTCTTC.

In this sample, this clonotype turned up a few times. The chain carries TRBV7-2 and TRBJ2-7, with TRBD2 matching over 13 bases. J was trimmed by 3 bases and V by 1 base; bases with no gene match: 6. The CDR3 sequence is 17 residues long. In germline, CDR1 is SGHTA, CDR2 FQGNSA. The CDR3 DNA follows: TGTGCCAGCAGCTTAGACGGACTAGCGGGAGCAATCTACGAGCAGTACTTC. It yields the protein CASSLDGLAGAIYEQYF. Supplemented by reference TRBV7-2 and TRBJ2-7, the full variable domain reads GAGVSQSPSNKVTEKGKDVELRCDPISGHTALYWYRQSLGQGLEFLIYFQGNSAPDKSGLPSDRFSAERTGGSVSTLTIQRTQQEDSAVYLCASSLDGLAGAIYEQYFGPGTRLTVT.

The chain couples TRBV4-1 to TRBJ2-7; the match to TRBD2 covers 9 bases. V lost 3 bases to trimming and J lost 5 bases; unmatched junction nucleotides: 8. The CDR3 spans 15 residues. Germline lookup yields CDR1 MGHRA and CDR2 YSYEKL. The CDR3 sequence: CASSQALLAGHEQYF. For the CDR3, the DNA is TGCGCCAGCAGCCAGGCCCTTCTAGCGGGACACGAGCAGTACTTC.

The chain carries TRBV20-1 and TRBJ2-4; 8 nucleotides line up with TRBD1. The end of the DNA fits TRBJ2-7 better, so the J call may be wrong. Germline-derived CDR1 and CDR2 are DFQATT and SNEGSKA (reference sequence). The CDR3 contains 14 residues. CDR3 DNA sequence: TGCAGTGCTAGCGCTGCCGACAGGGGCCACGAGCAGTACTTC. As protein: CSASAADRGHEQYF.

This rearrangement joins TRBV7-9 to TRBJ2-1; 12 bases are a match to TRBD2. CDR3 length equals 18 residues. From germline, CDR1 is SEHNR and CDR2 FQNEAQ (reference sequence). Germline trimming cut 4 bases from V and 4 bases from J; bases unmatched to any gene: 11. The CDR3 DNA reads as TGTGCCAGCAGCTCCCTACCGAAAACTAGCGGGGGGTACAATGAGCAGTTCTTC. The encoded protein is CASSSLPKTSGGYNEQFF.

This clonotype was seen a few times. DNA of the CDR3: TGTGCCAGCAGCTTAGACGCTCCCTACGAGCAGTACTTC. Its protein is CASSLDAPYEQYF. This sequence joins TRBV5-6 and TRBJ2-7; D ambiguous. The CDR3 length is 13 residues. The V gene lost 2 bases and the J gene lost 2 bases, with 8 bases spanning the gap. Germline-derived CDR1 and CDR2 are SGHDT and YYEEEE.

CDR3: CASSQDRRGSLRSPHTDTQYF. CDR3 nucleotide sequence: TGTGCCAGCAGCCAAGATCGCCGGGGGAGCCTCCGTAGCCCCCACACAGATACGCAGTATTTT. V gene TRBV3-1 combines with J gene TRBJ2-3, with a weak D call TRBD2 (6 bases). V was clipped by 0 bases and J by 2 bases, with 27 bases between them. Germline CDR1 LGHDT, CDR2 YNNKEL (reference sequence). CDR3 length equals 21 residues.

The chain recombines TRBV4-1 with TRBJ2-7; 7 bases are a match to TRBD1. Trimming took 6 bases from V and 2 from J; bases not matched to a gene: 13. CDR3 length: 16 residues. Germline loops: CDR1 MGHRA, CDR2 YSYEKL. The CDR3 reads CASSSLQGPYTYEQYF. CDR3 coding DNA: TGCGCCAGCAGTTCCCTACAGGGGCCGTATACCTACGAGCAGTACTTC.